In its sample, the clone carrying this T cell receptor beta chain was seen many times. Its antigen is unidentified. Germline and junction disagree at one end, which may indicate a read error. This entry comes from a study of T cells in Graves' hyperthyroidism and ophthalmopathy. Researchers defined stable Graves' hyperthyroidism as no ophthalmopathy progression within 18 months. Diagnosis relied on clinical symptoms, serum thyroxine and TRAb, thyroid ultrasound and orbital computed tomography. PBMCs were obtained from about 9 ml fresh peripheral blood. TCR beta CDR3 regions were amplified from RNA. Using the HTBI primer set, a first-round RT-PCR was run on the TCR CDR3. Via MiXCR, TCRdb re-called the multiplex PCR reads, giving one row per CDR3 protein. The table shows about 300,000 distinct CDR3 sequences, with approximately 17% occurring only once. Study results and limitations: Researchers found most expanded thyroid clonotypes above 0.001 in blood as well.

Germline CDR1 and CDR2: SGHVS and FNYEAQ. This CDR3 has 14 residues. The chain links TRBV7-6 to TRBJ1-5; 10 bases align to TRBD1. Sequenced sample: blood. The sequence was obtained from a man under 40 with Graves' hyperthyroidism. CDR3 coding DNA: TGCGCCAGCAGCTTGGACAGGGGGGATCAGCCCCAGCATTTT. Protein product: CASSLDRGDQPQHF.